These 30 T cell receptor beta chains share one sample of origin, sequenced in a study of T cells in Graves' hyperthyroidism and ophthalmopathy. RNA transcripts gave rise to amplified TCR beta CDR3 regions. HTBI primers were used for first-round RT-PCR of the TCR CDR3. Each CDR3 protein is one row after TCRdb ran MiXCR on the multiplex PCR reads. The sample includes around 420,000 distinct CDR3 sequences, 15% to 18% of them seen just once. The specimen was blood. These receptors were collected from a woman aged 18-30 years with Graves' hyperthyroidism.

This clonotype was seen many times. The rearrangement links TRBV7-8 to TRBJ1-5; 7 positions match TRBD1. The germline gives CDR1 SGHVS, CDR2 FQNEAQ. The CDR3 length is 16 residues. V was clipped by 3 bases and J by 0 bases; unmatched bases: 5. This CDR3 reads CASSFWTGYSNQPQHF. The CDR3 coding sequence is TGTGCCAGCAGCTTTTGGACAGGCTATAGCAATCAGCCCCAGCATTTT.

This clonotype was observed many times. V and J are TRBV6-1 and TRBJ1-1, with D perhaps TRBD1 (6 bases). Germline V gene data show CDR1 as MNHNS and CDR2 as SASEGT. Trimming shortened V by 4 bases and J by 1 base, and 19 bases separated the two germline ends. CDR3 length equals 17 residues. As DNA, the CDR3 is TGTGCCAGCAGTGGTGGCCTCTACAGGGCGGCGAACACTGAAGCTTTCTTT. Amino acid sequence: CASSGGLYRAANTEAFF.

This chain connects TRBV28 to TRBJ1-5; D gene unclear. This CDR3 is 11 amino acids long. CDR1 is MDHEN and CDR2 is SYDVKM in the germline V gene. V was shortened by 8 bases and J by 7 bases, with 9 bases between the two germline ends. CDR3 protein: CASGREQPQHF. The CDR3, as DNA: TGTGCCAGCGGCCGGGAACAGCCCCAGCATTTT. Drawing the rest from reference TRBV28 and TRBJ1-5, the complete variable domain is DVKVTQSSRYLVKRTGEKVFLECVQDMDHENMFWYRQDPGLGLRLIYFSYDVKMKEKGDIPEGYSVSREKKERFSLILESASTNQTSMYLCASGREQPQHFGDGTRLSIL.

The sample holds many counts of this clonotype. The rearrangement joins TRBV27 to TRBJ2-5; no reliable D call. Germline-derived CDR1 and CDR2 are MNHEY and SMNVEV (reference sequence). This CDR3 region has 12 residues. The germline V and J ends were trimmed by 6 bases and 0 bases, with 5 bases remaining between them. This CDR3 reads CASSPNQETQYF. The CDR3 DNA is TGTGCCAGCAGCCCAAACCAAGAGACCCAGTACTTC.

The CDR3 is CASSSDPFTGYTF. The CDR3 DNA sequence: TGTGCCAGCAGCTCGGACCCCTTCACTGGCTACACCTTC. The chain couples TRBV6-2 or TRBV6-3 to TRBJ1-2; unclear D gene. CDR3 length: 13 residues. Trimming pared 6 bases from V and 7 bases from J, leaving 15 bases between. The V gene's germline CDR1 is MNHEY and CDR2 SVGEGT.

This clonotype has at least ten counts. The J gene is TRBJ1-5, the V gene TRBV2; the match to TRBD1 covers 8 bases. From germline, CDR1 is SNHLY and CDR2 FYNNEI. This CDR3 region has 18 residues. The V and J ends lost 6 bases and 3 bases, in that order; junction bases with no gene match: 16. CDR3 coding DNA: TGTGCCAGCAGCCACAAGCGGACAGGGATTGGGGTCAATCAGCCCCAGCATTTT. This codes for CASSHKRTGIGVNQPQHF. Variable domain in full (rest from reference TRBV2 and TRBJ1-5): EPEVTQTPSHQVTQMGQEVILRCVPISNHLYFYWYRQILGQKVEFLVSFYNNEISEKSEIFDDQFSVERPDGSNFTLKIRSTKLEDSAMYFCASSHKRTGIGVNQPQHFGDGTRLSIL.

This clonotype was counted at least ten times. The CDR3 coding sequence is TGTGCCAGCAGCTTTACGGGGGCAGGGAACTATGGCTACACCTTC. As protein: CASSFTGAGNYGYTF. V usage is TRBV27 and J usage is TRBJ1-2, with TRBD1 as a possible D gene (6 bases). Trimming stripped 6 bases from V and 2 bases from J, with 16 bases between. CDR3 length: 15 residues. Germline V lookup: CDR1 MNHEY, CDR2 SMNVEV (reference sequence).

This clonotype was detected ten times or more. The J gene is TRBJ2-3, the V gene TRBV7-2; the match to TRBD2 covers 11 bases. V shed 4 bases, J shed 3 bases, and the junction held 6 bases outside the gene matches. CDR1 is SGHTA and CDR2 is FQGNSA in the germline V gene. The CDR3 is 16 residues long. The CDR3 DNA is TGTGCCAGCAGCTACTCTAGCGGGAGGTGGACAGATACGCAGTATTTT. The encoded protein is CASSYSSGRWTDTQYF.

The rearrangement links TRBV20-1 to TRBJ2-3, with a possible D match to TRBD2 (6 bases). The CDR3 is 17 residues long. CDR1 is DFQATT and CDR2 is SNEGSKA in the germline V gene (reference sequence). The V end lost 6 bases, the J end lost 5 bases, and 27 bases lay between the germline ends. The CDR3 is CSAHTPPETRWGDTQYF. DNA for the CDR3: TGCAGTGCCCATACCCCACCCGAGACTAGATGGGGAGATACGCAGTATTTT.

This clonotype has at least ten counts. The chain carries TRBV27 and TRBJ2-5, with D hard to call. The germline V gene encodes CDR1 MNHEY and CDR2 SMNVEV (reference sequence). This CDR3 comprises 14 residues. V shed 2 bases and J shed 5 bases, with 12 bases lying between them. CDR3 nucleotide sequence: TGTGCCAGCAGTTTACCCGGGTTTCCGGAGACCCAGTACTTC. It specifies CASSLPGFPETQYF.

The chain is built from TRBV12-3 or TRBV12-4 and TRBJ2-5; 10 bases agree with TRBD1. J lost 7 bases, V lost 3 bases, and 5 bases had no gene match. This CDR3 is 14 amino acids long. CDR3 sequence: CASSLRDRGRTQYF. The CDR3 bases are TGTGCCAGCAGTTTGCGGGACAGGGGTAGGACCCAGTACTTC.

Ten or more counts support this clonotype. The CDR3 reads CASSLHLVGSEKLFF. CDR3 bases: TGTGCCAGCAGTTTGCACCTTGTGGGGAGTGAAAAACTGTTTTTT. The chain carries TRBV28 and TRBJ1-4; D unresolved. Trimming took off 3 bases at V and 7 bases at J, with 15 bases between the two ends. CDR3 size: 15 residues. The germline V gene encodes CDR1 MDHEN and CDR2 SYDVKM.

J is TRBJ1-2 and V is TRBV24-1; D is undetermined. The CDR3 is 13 amino acids. The V and J ends lost 5 bases and 6 bases respectively, with 12 bases between them. CDR1 and CDR2 (germline): KGHDR, SFDVKD. The CDR3 loop is CATSAGPRDGYTF. For the CDR3, the DNA is TGTGCCACCAGTGCAGGACCCCGGGATGGCTACACCTTC.

A few counts support this clonotype. The chain is built from TRBV24-1 and TRBJ2-1; D possibly uses TRBD1 or TRBD2 (6 bases each). The germline V gene has CDR1 KGHDR and CDR2 SFDVKD. Between the trimmed V and J ends, which lost 3 bases and 5 bases, there was a span of 16 bases. This CDR3 has 16 residues. The CDR3 reads CATSDPRGGLNNEQFF. DNA of the CDR3: TGTGCCACCAGTGATCCCCGAGGGGGGCTCAACAATGAGCAGTTCTTC.

This clonotype was recorded at least ten times. The chain combines TRBV18 with TRBJ1-2; TRBD1 is a possible D gene (6 bases). Germline CDR1 reads KGHSH; CDR2 reads LQKENI. V was clipped by 1 base and J by 4 bases, with 13 bases between them. The CDR3 consists of 15 residues. The CDR3 coding sequence is TGTGCCAGCTCACCACAACAGGGAAGCTTCTATGGCTACACCTTC. Translation gives CASSPQQGSFYGYTF.

The table lists this clonotype with many counts. The chain couples TRBV4-2 to TRBJ2-2; D not certain. The CDR3 consists of 16 residues. V lost 0 bases and J 0 bases, leaving 8 bases between the germline ends. Germline CDR1 reads LGHNA; CDR2 reads YNFKEQ. The CDR3: CASSQDTATNTGELFF. The CDR3 nucleotides read TGTGCCAGCAGCCAAGATACAGCGACGAACACCGGGGAGCTGTTTTTT.

This clonotype was detected many times. This chain links TRBV2 with TRBJ2-4; maybe TRBD2 (6 bases). V was clipped by 4 bases and J by 3 bases, with 25 bases between them. This CDR3 is built from 19 residues. In germline, CDR1 is SNHLY, CDR2 FYNNEI. CDR3 DNA: TGTGCCAGCAGTGCCACAGGAGGGTGGCTCGTCGGGGGCAAAAACATTCAGTACTTC. Protein sequence: CASSATGGWLVGGKNIQYF.

This clonotype was picked up many times. This chain links TRBV12-3 or TRBV12-4 with TRBJ2-2; TRBD2 matches at 10 bases. CDR3 length: 18 amino acids. Losses at the gene ends were 1 base for V and 1 base for J; bases not matched to a gene: 6. In nucleotides, the CDR3 is TGTGCCAGCAGTTTAGGAGCGGGAGGGGGGGGGAACACCGGGGAGCTGTTTTTT. Its translation is CASSLGAGGGGNTGELFF.

V gene TRBV2 combines with J gene TRBJ2-5; 10 nucleotides agree with TRBD1. The CDR3 is 15 amino acids. Germline values: CDR1 SNHLY, CDR2 FYNNEI. Trimming removed 7 bases from V and 4 bases from J; junction bases left unmatched: 9. This CDR3 reads CASTAGQGGPETQYF. DNA of the CDR3: TGTGCCAGCACCGCCGGACAGGGGGGGCCAGAGACCCAGTACTTC.

This clonotype was found many times. The rearrangement joins TRBV10-3 to TRBJ1-5, with 7 bases that match TRBD1. The CDR3 length is 17 residues. The germline V gene has CDR1 ENHRY and CDR2 SYGVKD. V shed 0 bases and J 0 bases; nucleotides not matched to a gene: 5. CDR3 in DNA: TGTGCCATCAGTGAGTCGAGGGACAGAGGTAGCAATCAGCCCCAGCATTTT. Translation: CAISESRDRGSNQPQHF.

The chain combines TRBV28 with TRBJ2-1, with 13 bases that match TRBD2. The CDR3 is 17 amino acids. Trimming cost V 5 bases and J 7 bases; bases outside gene matches: 11. CDR1 is MDHEN, CDR2 SYDVKM, per germline. The CDR3 loop reads CASSPALGLAGVNEQFF. The CDR3, as DNA: TGTGCCAGCAGTCCCGCTCTTGGACTAGCGGGAGTAAATGAGCAGTTCTTC.

The table lists this clonotype with many counts. This rearrangement joins TRBV27 to TRBJ1-2, with D tentatively TRBD1 (5 bases). Germline CDR1 and CDR2: MNHEY and SMNVEV (reference sequence). V gave up 5 bases and J gave up 7 bases, with 11 bases separating them. CDR3 length: 12 residues. The CDR3 bases are TGTGCCAGCAGTCCCCGGGGCTCTGGCTACACCTTC. Translated: CASSPRGSGYTF.

The V and J genes are TRBV18 and TRBJ2-7; 9 positions agree with TRBD2. V gave up 3 bases and J gave up 5 bases; unmatched junction bases: 11. This CDR3 has 16 amino acids. Germline V gene sequence: CDR1 KGHSH, CDR2 LQKENI. CDR3 bases: TGTGCCAGCTCACCGGGGGTTGGCGGGGGGGCCCACGAGCAGTACTTC. Protein product: CASSPGVGGGAHEQYF.

This clonotype was observed a few times. The V and J genes are TRBV20-1 and TRBJ1-5; D perhaps matches TRBD1 (6 bases). Germline CDR1 is DFQATT and CDR2 is SNEGSKA (reference sequence). The CDR3 runs 16 residues. The germline V and J ends were trimmed by 5 bases and 8 bases, with 25 bases remaining between them. The CDR3 protein is CSAAAYRARGWEPQHF. The CDR3 coding sequence is TGCAGTGCTGCGGCCTATAGGGCCAGGGGCTGGGAGCCCCAGCATTTT.

At least ten counts were recorded for this clonotype. J is TRBJ1-6 and V is TRBV7-2; 7 bases align to TRBD1. Germline values: CDR1 SGHTA, CDR2 FQGNSA. The CDR3 spans 13 residues. The V gene end was trimmed by 5 bases and the J gene end by 11 bases; junction bases not matched to a gene: 6. The CDR3 bases are TGTGCCAGCAGCCGCCGACAGGGAACACCCCTCCACTTT. This sequence encodes CASSRRQGTPLHF.

This clonotype was counted between two and nine times. The chain combines TRBV5-1 with TRBJ1-6; D is unresolved. V shed 7 bases and J shed 9 bases, with 23 bases lying between them. CDR3 length: 16 residues. Germline CDR1 reads SGHRS; CDR2 reads YFSETQ. In DNA form, the CDR3 reads TGCGCCAGCCGCGACCTGGACTTTGGGAAAAGTTCACCCCTCCACTTT. The encoded protein is CASRDLDFGKSSPLHF.

At least ten counts were recorded for this clonotype. The V and J genes are TRBV18 and TRBJ2-7; D remains ambiguous. The CDR3 is made up of 15 amino acids. Trimming removed 6 bases from V and 0 bases from J, with 15 bases in between. The germline V gene encodes CDR1 KGHSH and CDR2 LQKENI. For the CDR3, the DNA is TGTGCCAGCTCCCCCACAGTGGCCCTCTCCTACGAGCAGTACTTC. Amino acids: CASSPTVALSYEQYF.

In this sample, this clonotype turned up many times. The chain uses TRBV11-2 and TRBJ2-2; D is perhaps TRBD1 or TRBD2 (5 bases each). Germline V CDR1 and CDR2: SGHAT, FQNNGV. V was clipped by 5 bases and J by 7 bases, with 17 bases between them. The CDR3 is made up of 15 amino acids. The CDR3 sequence: CASSHRSKRGGELFF. Written as DNA, the CDR3 is TGTGCCAGCAGCCATCGGAGTAAGAGGGGCGGGGAGCTGTTTTTT.

Regarding this clonotype: This may arise from a read error, as a much more abundant clone is one base away. V gene TRBV7-2 combines with J gene TRBJ2-3; 9 positions match TRBD1. Germline assignment: CDR1 SGHTA and CDR2 FQGNSA. After removal of 3 bases from V and 2 bases from J, the junction contained 3 bases not matched to a gene. CDR3 length: 15 residues. The DNA for the CDR3 is TGTGCCAGCAGCTTCGACAGGGGGGTCACAGATACGCAGTATTTT. Translating gives CASSFDRGVTDTQYF. Complete variable domain (other parts from reference TRBV7-2 and TRBJ2-3): GAGVSQSPSNKVTEKGKDVELRCDPISGHTALYWYRQSLGQGLEFLIYFQGNSAPDKSGLPSDRFSAERTGGSVSTLTIQRTQQEDSAVYLCASSFDRGVTDTQYFGPGTRLTVL.

This clonotype was detected many times. The chain combines TRBV6-1 with TRBJ1-1; 12 bases align to TRBD1. In germline, CDR1 is MNHNS, CDR2 SASEGT. V was clipped by 4 bases and J by 6 bases; unmatched bases: 9. The CDR3 contains 16 residues. This CDR3 reads CASSGLGTGGSAEAFF. The CDR3 region has the DNA TGTGCCAGCAGTGGGCTAGGGACAGGGGGCAGTGCTGAAGCTTTCTTT.